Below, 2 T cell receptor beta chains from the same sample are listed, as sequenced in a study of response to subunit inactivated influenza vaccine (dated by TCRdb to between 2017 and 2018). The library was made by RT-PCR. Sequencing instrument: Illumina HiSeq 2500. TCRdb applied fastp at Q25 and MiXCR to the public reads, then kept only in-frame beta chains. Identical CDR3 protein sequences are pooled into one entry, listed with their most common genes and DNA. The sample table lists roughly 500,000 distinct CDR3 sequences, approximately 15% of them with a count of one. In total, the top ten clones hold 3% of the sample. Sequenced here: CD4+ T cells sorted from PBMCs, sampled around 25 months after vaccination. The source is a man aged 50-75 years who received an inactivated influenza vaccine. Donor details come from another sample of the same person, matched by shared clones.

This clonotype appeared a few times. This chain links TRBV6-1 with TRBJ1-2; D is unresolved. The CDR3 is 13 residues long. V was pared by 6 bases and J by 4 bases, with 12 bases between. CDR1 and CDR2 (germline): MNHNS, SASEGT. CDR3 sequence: CASSPPGSYGYTF. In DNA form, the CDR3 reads TGTGCCAGCAGCCCCCCAGGCTCCTATGGCTACACCTTC.

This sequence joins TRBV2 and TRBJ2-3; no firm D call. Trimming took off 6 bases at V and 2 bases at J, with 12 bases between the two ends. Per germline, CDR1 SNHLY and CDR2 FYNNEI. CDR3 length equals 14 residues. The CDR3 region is CASRSGDPTDTQYF. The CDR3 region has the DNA TGTGCCAGCAGAAGTGGGGATCCCACAGATACGCAGTATTTT.